Listed below are T cell receptor beta chains from one sample, sequenced in a study of T cells after posttransplantation cyclophosphamide. Sequenced by immunoSEQ multiplex PCR; TCRdb stores in-frame clones only, minus some. There are 2,500 to 4,000 clones in the sample, none observed a single time. Here the sequenced sample was PBMCs, taken 84 days after allogeneic stem cell transplant with posttransplant cyclophosphamide. These receptors originate from a female patient in her 40s who received an allogeneic stem cell transplant from a related donor, was CMV-positive, and had no GVHD. A subset of T cells may come from the graft donor. CDR3s leave out the opening cysteine and the closing phenylalanine or tryptophan. The size of a clone is reported for some rows only, either as once, few or many, or as a class for expanded clones.

v_gene	j_gene	abundance	CDR3aa
TRBV14	TRBJ1-5	many	ASSRGRGQPQH
TRBV18	TRBJ2-1	many	ASSRAGGINEQF
TRBV24-1	TRBJ2-5	.	ATGGETQY
TRBV2	TRBJ1-4	many	ASRVGYNEKLF
TRBV9	TRBJ1-2	few	ASSVGQDGYGYT
TRBV7-2	TRBJ2-5	few	ASSLALAGGQETQY
TRBV7-8	TRBJ1-4	many	ASSSYPRDSPEKLF
TRBV5-4	TRBJ1-6	many	ASSLGPGDSPLH
TRBV6-2/TRBV6-3	TRBJ2-1	many	ASSPSGGNYNEQF
TRBV19	TRBJ1-1	many	ASSIATANTEAF